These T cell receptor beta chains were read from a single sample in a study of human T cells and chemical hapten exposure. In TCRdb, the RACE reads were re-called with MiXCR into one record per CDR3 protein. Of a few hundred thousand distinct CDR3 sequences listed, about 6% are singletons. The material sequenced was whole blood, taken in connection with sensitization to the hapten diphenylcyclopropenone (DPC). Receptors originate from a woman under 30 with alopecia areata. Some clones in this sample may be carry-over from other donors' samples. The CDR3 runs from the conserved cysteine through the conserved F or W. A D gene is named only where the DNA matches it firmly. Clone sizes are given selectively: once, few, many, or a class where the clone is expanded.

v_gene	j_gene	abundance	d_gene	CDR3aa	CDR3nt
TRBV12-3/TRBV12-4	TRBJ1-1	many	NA	CASNLGVEAFF	TGTGCCAGCAACCTAGGGGTTGAAGCTTTCTTT
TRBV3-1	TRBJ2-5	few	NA	CASSQGRHQAGETQYF	TGTGCCAGCAGCCAAGGGCGACACCAGGCCGGAGAGACCCAGTACTTC
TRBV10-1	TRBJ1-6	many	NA	CARILGYLGNSPLHF	TGCGCCAGGATCCTTGGATATCTAGGGAATTCACCCCTCCACTTT
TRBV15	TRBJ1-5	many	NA	CATSYEGNEQPQHF	TGTGCCACCAGCTATGAAGGGAATGAGCAGCCCCAGCATTTT
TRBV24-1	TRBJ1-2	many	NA	CATRDSMNYGYTF	TGTGCCACCAGGGACTCCATGAACTATGGCTACACCTTC
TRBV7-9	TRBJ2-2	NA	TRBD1	CASGYRQGAGELFF	TGTGCCAGCGGCTACAGACAGGGCGCGGGGGAGCTGTTTTTT
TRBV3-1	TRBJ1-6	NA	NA	CASSPILRYSPLHF	TGTGCCAGCAGCCCAATCTTGCGGTATTCACCCCTCCACTTT
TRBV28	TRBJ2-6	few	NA	CASSLGRFSGANVLTF	TGTGCCAGCAGTTTGGGCCGCTTCTCTGGGGCCAACGTCCTGACTTTC
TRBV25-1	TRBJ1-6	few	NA	CASSNEGQAYNSPLHF	TGTGCCAGCTCCAACGAAGGCCAGGCTTATAATTCACCCCTCCACTTT
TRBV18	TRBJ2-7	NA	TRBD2	CASSPRGASGEQYF	TGTGCCAGCTCACCGCGGGGGGCATCGGGGGAGCAGTACTTC
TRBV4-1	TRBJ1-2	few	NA	CASSQPDRHSNYGYTF	TGCGCCAGCAGCCAGCCGGACAGACATTCAAACTATGGCTACACCTTC
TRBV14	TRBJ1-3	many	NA	CASSRLGTNTIYF	TGTGCCAGCAGCCGCTTGGGGACTAACACCATATATTTT
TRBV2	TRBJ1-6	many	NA	CASFISGHANF	TGTGCCAGCTTCATCTCGGGGCACGCTAACTTT
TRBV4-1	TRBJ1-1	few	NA	CASSPLLGAATNTEAFF	TGCGCCAGCAGCCCTCTCCTTGGGGCCGCAACGAACACTGAAGCTTTCTTT
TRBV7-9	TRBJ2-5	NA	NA	CASSIRSETQYF	TGTGCCAGCAGCATAAGGAGCGAGACCCAGTACTTC
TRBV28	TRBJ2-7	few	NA	CASSFGASYEQYF	TGTGCCAGCTCGTTCGGGGCATCATACGAGCAGTACTTC
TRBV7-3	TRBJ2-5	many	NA	CASSLNGRGRETQYF	TGTGCCAGCAGCTTAAACGGGCGGGGCCGGGAGACCCAGTACTTC
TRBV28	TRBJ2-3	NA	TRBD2	CASSLRAGGGEDTQYF	TGTGCCAGCAGTCTAAGGGCGGGGGGTGGTGAAGATACGCAGTATTTT